This T cell receptor beta chain is drawn from a study of beta chain features in type 1 diabetes. Notes on the study in general: Patients with Type 1 diabetes showed moderately but significantly shorter TCRB CDR3s in all four CD4+ subsets.

The V end lost 5 bases, the J end lost 4 bases, and 21 bases lay between the germline ends. There are 17 residues in the CDR3. Germline V gives CDR1 SGHTA, CDR2 FQGNSA. Expressed TCRB transcripts were sequenced, since all the RNA that had been isolated was reverse transcribed. Data came from immunoSEQ multiplex PCR; TCRdb stores just in-frame clones and leaves some out. The sample lists tens of thousands of clones, roughly 45% occurring once. Notes on this clone: Antigen unknown.

The sample was stem cell memory CD4+ T cells from blood. This TCR was recovered from a man aged 30 to 45 with type 1 diabetes. This chain uses TRBV7-2 with TRBJ1-5, with D uncertain. CDR3 sequence reads: CASSQNPRSQANQPQHF. The CDR3 DNA follows: TGTGCCAGCAGCCAAAACCCGCGGAGCCAAGCTAATCAGCCCCAGCATTTT.